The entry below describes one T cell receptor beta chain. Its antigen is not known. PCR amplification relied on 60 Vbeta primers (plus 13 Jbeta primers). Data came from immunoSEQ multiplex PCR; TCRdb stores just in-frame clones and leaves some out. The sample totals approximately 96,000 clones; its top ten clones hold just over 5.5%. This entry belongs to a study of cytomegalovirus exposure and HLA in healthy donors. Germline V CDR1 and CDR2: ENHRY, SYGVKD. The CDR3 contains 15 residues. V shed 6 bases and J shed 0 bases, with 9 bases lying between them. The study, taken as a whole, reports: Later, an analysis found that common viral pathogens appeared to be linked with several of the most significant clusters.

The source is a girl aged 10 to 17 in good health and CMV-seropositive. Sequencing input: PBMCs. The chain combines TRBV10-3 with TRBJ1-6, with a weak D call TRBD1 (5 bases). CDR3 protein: CAIRGALSYNSPLHF. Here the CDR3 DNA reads TGTGCCATCAGAGGGGCCCTCTCCTATAATTCACCCCTCCACTTT.